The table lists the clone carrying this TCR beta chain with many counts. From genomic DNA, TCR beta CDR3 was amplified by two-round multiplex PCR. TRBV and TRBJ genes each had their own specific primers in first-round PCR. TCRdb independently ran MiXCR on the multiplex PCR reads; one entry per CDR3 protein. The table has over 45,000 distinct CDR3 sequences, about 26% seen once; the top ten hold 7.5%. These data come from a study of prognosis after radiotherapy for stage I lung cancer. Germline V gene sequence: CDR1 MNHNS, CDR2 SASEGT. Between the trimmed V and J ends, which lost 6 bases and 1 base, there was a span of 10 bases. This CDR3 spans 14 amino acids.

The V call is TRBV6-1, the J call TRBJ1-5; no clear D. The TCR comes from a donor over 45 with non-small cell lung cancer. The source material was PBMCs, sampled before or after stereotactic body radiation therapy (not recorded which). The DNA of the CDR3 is TGTGCCAGCAGCCAACTGGGGAGCAATCAGCCCCAGCATTTT. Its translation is CASSQLGSNQPQHF.